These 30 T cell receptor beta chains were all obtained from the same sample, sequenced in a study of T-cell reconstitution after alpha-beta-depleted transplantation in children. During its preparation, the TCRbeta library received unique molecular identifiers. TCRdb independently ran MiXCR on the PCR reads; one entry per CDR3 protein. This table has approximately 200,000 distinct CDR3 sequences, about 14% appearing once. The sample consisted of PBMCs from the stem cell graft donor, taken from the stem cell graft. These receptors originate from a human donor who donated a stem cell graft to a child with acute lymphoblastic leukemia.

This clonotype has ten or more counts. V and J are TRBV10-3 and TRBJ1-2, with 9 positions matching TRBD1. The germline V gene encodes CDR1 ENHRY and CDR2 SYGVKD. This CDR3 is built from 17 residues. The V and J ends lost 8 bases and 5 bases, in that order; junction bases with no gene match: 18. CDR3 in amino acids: CAIGHSGTGMGRYGYTF. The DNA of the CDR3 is TGTGCCATCGGCCACTCCGGGACAGGGATGGGTAGATATGGCTACACCTTC.

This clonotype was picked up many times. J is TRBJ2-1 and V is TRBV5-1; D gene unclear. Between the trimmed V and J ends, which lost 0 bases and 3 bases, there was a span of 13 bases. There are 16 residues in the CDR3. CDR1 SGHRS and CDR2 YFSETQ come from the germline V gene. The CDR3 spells CASSLVGQTDYNEQFF. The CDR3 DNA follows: TGCGCCAGCAGCTTGGTCGGGCAGACCGACTACAATGAGCAGTTCTTC.

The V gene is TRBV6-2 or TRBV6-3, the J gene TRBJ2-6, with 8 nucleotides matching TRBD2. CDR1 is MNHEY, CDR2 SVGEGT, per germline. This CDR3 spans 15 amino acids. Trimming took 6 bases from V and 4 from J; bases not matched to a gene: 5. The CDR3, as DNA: TGTGCCAGCAGACCAGCGGGAGCAGGGGCCAACGTCCTGACTTTC. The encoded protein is CASRPAGAGANVLTF.

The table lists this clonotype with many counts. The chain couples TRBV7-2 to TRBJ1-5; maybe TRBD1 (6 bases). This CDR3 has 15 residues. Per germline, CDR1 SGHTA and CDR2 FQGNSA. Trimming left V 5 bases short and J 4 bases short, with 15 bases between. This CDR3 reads CASSPLGAANQPQHF. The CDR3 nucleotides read TGTGCCAGCAGCCCCCTGGGGGCAGCTAATCAGCCCCAGCATTTT. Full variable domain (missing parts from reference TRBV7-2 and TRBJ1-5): GAGVSQSPSNKVTEKGKDVELRCDPISGHTALYWYRQSLGQGLEFLIYFQGNSAPDKSGLPSDRFSAERTGGSVSTLTIQRTQQEDSAVYLCASSPLGAANQPQHFGDGTRLSIL.

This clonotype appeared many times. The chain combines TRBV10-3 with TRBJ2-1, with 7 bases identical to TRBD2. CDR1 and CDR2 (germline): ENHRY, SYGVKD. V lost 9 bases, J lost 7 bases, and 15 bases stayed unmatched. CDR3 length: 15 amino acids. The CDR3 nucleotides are TGTGCCATAGCGTTTGGGGCGGGAGCTAGGAATGAGCAGTTCTTC. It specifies CAIAFGAGARNEQFF.

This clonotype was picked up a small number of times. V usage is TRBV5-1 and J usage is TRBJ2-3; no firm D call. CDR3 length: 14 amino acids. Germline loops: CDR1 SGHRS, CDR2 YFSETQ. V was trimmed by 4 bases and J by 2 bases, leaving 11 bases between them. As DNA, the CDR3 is TGCGCCAGCAGCCCACTTCGTCACACAGATACGCAGTATTTT. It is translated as CASSPLRHTDTQYF.

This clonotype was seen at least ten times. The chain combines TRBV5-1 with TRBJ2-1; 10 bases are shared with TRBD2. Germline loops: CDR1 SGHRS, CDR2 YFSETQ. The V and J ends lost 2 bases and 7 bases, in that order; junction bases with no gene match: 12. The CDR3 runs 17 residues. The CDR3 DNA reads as TGCGCCAGCAGCTTTTCTAGCGGGAGTGGAAGTGGTAATGAGCAGTTCTTC. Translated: CASSFSSGSGSGNEQFF.

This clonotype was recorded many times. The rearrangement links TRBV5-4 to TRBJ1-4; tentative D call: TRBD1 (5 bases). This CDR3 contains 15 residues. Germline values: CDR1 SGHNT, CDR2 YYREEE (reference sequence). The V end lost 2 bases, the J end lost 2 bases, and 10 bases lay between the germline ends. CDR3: CASSLRQNTNEKLFF. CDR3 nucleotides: TGTGCCAGCAGCTTACGACAGAATACTAATGAAAAACTGTTTTTT. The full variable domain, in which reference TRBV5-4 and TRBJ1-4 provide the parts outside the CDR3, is ETGVTQSPTHLIKTRGQQVTLRCSSQSGHNTVSWYQQALGQGPQFIFQYYREEENGRGNFPPRFSGLQFPNYSSELNVNALELDDSALYLCASSLRQNTNEKLFFGSGTQLSVL.

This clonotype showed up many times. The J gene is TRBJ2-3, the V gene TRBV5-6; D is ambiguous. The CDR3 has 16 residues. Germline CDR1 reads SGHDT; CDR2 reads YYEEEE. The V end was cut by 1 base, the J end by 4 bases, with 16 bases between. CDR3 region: CASSLSRGPGPDTQYF. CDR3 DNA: TGTGCCAGCAGCTTGAGCCGCGGACCGGGCCCAGATACGCAGTATTTT.

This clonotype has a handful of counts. This chain's CDR3 is CATTGTSAYNEQFF. The CDR3 DNA sequence: TGTGCCACCACCGGGACTAGCGCATACAATGAGCAGTTCTTC. The genes are TRBV6-1 and TRBJ2-1; 10 nucleotides agree with TRBD2. Germline loops: CDR1 MNHNS, CDR2 SASEGT. The CDR3 consists of 14 residues. Germline trimming cut 10 bases from V and 4 bases from J; bases unmatched to any gene: 7.

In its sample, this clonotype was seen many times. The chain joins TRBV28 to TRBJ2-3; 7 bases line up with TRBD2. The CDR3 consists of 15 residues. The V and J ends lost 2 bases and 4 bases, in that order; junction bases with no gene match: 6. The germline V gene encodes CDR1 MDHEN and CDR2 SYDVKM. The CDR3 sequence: CASSLGGSLSDTQYF. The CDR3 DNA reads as TGTGCCAGCAGTTTAGGCGGGAGTTTATCAGATACGCAGTATTTT.

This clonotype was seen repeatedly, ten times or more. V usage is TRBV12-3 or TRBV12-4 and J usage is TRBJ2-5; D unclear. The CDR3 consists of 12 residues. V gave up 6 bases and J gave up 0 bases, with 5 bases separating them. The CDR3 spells CASSRDQETQYF. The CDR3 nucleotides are TGTGCCAGCAGCCGGGACCAAGAGACCCAGTACTTC.

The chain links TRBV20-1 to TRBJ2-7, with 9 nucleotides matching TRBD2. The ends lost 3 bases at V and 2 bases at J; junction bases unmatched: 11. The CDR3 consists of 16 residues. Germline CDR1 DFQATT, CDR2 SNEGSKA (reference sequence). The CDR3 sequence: CSARAPELAGTYEQYF. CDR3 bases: TGCAGTGCTAGGGCCCCGGAGCTAGCGGGAACCTACGAGCAGTACTTC.

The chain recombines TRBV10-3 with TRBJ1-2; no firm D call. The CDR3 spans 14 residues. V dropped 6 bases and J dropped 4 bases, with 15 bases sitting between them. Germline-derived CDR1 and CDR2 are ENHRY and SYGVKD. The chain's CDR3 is CAIRGAERSYGYTF. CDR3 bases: TGTGCCATCAGAGGAGCAGAACGTTCCTATGGCTACACCTTC.

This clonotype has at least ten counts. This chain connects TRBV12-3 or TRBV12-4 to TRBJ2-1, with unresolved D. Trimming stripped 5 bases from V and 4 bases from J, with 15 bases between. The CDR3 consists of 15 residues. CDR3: CASSPGQPTYNEQFF. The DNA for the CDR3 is TGTGCCAGCAGTCCCGGTCAGCCGACGTACAATGAGCAGTTCTTC.

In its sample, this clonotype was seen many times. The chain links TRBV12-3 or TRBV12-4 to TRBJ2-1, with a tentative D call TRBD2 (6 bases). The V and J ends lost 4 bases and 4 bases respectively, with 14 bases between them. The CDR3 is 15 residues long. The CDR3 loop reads CASSSVTGGYNEQFF. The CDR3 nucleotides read TGTGCCAGCAGTTCGGTCACCGGGGGTTACAATGAGCAGTTCTTC.

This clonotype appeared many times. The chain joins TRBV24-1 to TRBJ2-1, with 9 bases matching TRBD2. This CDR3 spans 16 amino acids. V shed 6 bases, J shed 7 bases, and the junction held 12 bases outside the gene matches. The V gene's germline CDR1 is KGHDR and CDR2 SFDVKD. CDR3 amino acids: CATSRTSDKTGNEQFF. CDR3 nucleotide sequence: TGTGCCACCAGTCGGACTAGCGATAAGACCGGAAATGAGCAGTTCTTC.

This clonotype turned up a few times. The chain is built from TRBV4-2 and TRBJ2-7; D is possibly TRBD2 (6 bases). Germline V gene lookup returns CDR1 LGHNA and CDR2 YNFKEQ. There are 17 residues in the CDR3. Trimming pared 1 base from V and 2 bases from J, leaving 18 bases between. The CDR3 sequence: CASSQGRGGVGTYEQYF. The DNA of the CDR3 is TGTGCCAGCAGCCAAGGTCGAGGCGGGGTCGGTACCTACGAGCAGTACTTC.

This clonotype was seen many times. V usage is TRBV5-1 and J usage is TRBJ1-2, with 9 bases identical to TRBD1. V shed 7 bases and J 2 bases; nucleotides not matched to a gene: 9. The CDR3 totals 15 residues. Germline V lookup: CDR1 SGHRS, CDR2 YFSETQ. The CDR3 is CASSIQGQGNYGYTF. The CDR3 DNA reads TGCGCCAGCTCCATCCAGGGACAGGGCAACTATGGCTACACCTTC.

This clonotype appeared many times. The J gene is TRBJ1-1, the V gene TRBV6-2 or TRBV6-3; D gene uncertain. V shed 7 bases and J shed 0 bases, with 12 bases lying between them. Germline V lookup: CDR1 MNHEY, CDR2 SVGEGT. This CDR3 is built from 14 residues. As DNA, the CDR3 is TGTGCCAGCACCCCTTCCCGGGTGAACACTGAAGCTTTCTTT. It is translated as CASTPSRVNTEAFF.

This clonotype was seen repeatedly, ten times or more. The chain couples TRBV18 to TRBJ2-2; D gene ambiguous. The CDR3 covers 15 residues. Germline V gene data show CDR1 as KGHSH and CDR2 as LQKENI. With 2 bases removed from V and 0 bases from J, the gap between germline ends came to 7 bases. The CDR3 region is CASSPRVSNTGELFF. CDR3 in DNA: TGTGCCAGCTCACCAAGGGTGTCGAACACCGGGGAGCTGTTTTTT.

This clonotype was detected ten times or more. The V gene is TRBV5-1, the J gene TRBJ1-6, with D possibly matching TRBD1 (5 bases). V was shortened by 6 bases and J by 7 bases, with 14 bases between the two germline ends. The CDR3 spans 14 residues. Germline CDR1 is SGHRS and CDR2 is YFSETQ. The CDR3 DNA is TGCGCCAGCACTCCAGGGAATTTAAATTCACCCCTCCACTTT. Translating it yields CASTPGNLNSPLHF.

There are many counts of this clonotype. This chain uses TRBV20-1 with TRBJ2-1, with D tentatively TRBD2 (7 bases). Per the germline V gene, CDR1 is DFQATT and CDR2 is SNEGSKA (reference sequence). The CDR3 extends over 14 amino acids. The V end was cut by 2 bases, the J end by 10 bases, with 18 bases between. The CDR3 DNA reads TGCAGTGCTAGACCGTTAGGGGGGGAAATCGAGCAGTTCTTC. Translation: CSARPLGGEIEQFF.

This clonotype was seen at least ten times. The chain's CDR3 is CASTPGRGTGELFF. CDR3 bases: TGTGCCAGCACCCCGGGACGAGGTACCGGGGAGCTGTTTTTT. The chain is built from TRBV3-1 and TRBJ2-2; TRBD1 or TRBD2 may be the D gene (5 bases each). Per germline, CDR1 LGHDT and CDR2 YNNKEL (reference sequence). V was pared by 7 bases and J by 5 bases, with 14 bases between. This CDR3 has 14 residues.

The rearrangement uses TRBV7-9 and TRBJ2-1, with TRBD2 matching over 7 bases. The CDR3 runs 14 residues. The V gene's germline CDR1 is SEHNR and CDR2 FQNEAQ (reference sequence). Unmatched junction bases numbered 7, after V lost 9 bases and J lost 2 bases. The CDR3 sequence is CASIAGPAYNEQFF. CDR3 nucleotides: TGTGCCAGTATAGCGGGCCCGGCCTACAATGAGCAGTTCTTC.

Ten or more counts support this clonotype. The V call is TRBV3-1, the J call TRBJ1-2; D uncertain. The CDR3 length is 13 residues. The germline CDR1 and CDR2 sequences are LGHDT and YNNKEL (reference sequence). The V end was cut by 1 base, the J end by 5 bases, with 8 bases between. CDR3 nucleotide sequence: TGTGCCAGCAGCCAAGTAGGACCGTATGGCTACACCTTC. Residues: CASSQVGPYGYTF. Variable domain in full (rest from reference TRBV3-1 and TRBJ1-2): DTAVSQTPKYLVTQMGNDKSIKCEQNLGHDTMYWYKQDSKKFLKIMFSYNNKELIINETVPNRFSPKSPDKAHLNLHINSLELGDSAVYFCASSQVGPYGYTFGSGTRLTVV.

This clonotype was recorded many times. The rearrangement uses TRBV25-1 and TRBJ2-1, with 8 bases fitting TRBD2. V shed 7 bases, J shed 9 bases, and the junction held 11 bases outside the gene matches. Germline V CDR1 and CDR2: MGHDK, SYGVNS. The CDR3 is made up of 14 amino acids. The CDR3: CASTPPGLVAEQFF. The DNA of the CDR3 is TGTGCCAGCACACCCCCGGGACTAGTCGCTGAGCAGTTCTTC.

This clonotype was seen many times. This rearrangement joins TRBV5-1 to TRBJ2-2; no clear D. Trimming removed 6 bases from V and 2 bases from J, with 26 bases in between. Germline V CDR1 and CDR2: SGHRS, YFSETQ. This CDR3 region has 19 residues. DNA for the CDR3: TGCGCCAGCATCACCCAGCCCAGGATAGAATTAAGTAACACCGGGGAGCTGTTTTTT. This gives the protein CASITQPRIELSNTGELFF.

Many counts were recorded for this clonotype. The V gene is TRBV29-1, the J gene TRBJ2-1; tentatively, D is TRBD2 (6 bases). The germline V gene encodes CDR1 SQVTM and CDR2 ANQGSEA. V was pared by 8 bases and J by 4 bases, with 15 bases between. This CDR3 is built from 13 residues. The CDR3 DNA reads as TGCAGCTTTGGCAGGGACTTATACAATGAGCAGTTCTTC. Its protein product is CSFGRDLYNEQFF.

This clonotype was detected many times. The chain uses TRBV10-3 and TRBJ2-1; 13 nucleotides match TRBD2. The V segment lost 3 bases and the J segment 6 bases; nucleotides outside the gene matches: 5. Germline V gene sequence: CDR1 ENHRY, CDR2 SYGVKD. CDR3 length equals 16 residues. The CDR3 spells CAISELAGGPGNEQFF. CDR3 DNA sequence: TGTGCCATCAGTGAACTAGCGGGAGGGCCAGGCAATGAGCAGTTCTTC.